This entry lists 10 T cell receptor beta chains sequenced from one sample in a study of Tregs in tolerant kidney transplant recipients. Method: immunoSEQ multiplex PCR; TCRdb's copy keeps in-frame clones and lacks some. The sample lists roughly 120,000 clones, around nine tenths occurring once. The specimen was CD4+ T cells from blood. The receptors shown here come from a human donor in good health.

This chain connects TRBV29-1 to TRBJ2-3, with 7 positions matching TRBD1. This CDR3 is 13 amino acids long. The V segment lost 7 bases and the J segment 0 bases; nucleotides outside the gene matches: 4. The germline V gene has CDR1 SQVTM and CDR2 ANQGSEA. The CDR3 loop is CSAGTASTDTQYF. The CDR3 DNA reads as TGCAGCGCTGGGACAGCTAGCACAGATACGCAGTATTTT.

The chain has TRBV6-5 and TRBJ2-1; 7 bases map to TRBD1. CDR3 length equals 15 residues. CDR1 is MNHEY and CDR2 is SVGAGI in the germline V gene. V lost 2 bases, J lost 0 bases, and 1 base stayed unmatched. The chain's CDR3 is CASSYQGVSYNEQFF. CDR3 coding DNA: TGTGCCAGCAGTTACCAGGGGGTCTCCTACAATGAGCAGTTCTTC.

The chain joins TRBV19 to TRBJ2-1; TRBD2 matches at 9 bases. Per germline, CDR1 LNHDA and CDR2 SQIVND (reference sequence). The CDR3 consists of 16 residues. V was pared by 3 bases and J by 4 bases, with 7 bases of the junction left unmatched. The CDR3 reads CASSMEAGGYYNEQFF. CDR3 nucleotides: TGTGCCAGTAGTATGGAAGCGGGGGGCTATTACAATGAGCAGTTCTTC.

J is TRBJ2-7 and V is TRBV7-9, with TRBD2 identical over 11 bases. V gave up 6 bases and J gave up 0 bases; unmatched junction bases: 1. Germline-derived CDR1 and CDR2 are SEHNR and FQNEAQ (reference sequence). The CDR3 has 14 amino acids. The CDR3 here is CASSTSGSSYEQYF. DNA of the CDR3: TGTGCCAGCAGTACTAGCGGGAGCTCCTACGAGCAGTACTTC.

This clone appeared once. This chain uses TRBV4-2 with TRBJ2-1, with 7 bases matching TRBD2. Germline CDR1 and CDR2: LGHNA and YNFKEQ. The CDR3 contains 18 residues. V gave up 1 base and J gave up 5 bases; unmatched junction bases: 14. CDR3 in DNA: TGTGCCAGCAGCCAAGGACCCGTCGGGGCGGGAGAGAACAATGAGCAGTTCTTC. Amino acid sequence: CASSQGPVGAGENNEQFF.

The chain is built from TRBV30 and TRBJ2-1; the D is unclear. Trimming took 3 bases from V and 8 from J, leaving 17 bases between them. Germline CDR1 reads GTSNPN; CDR2 reads SVGIG (reference sequence). This CDR3 has 14 residues. Written as DNA, the CDR3 is TGTGCCTGGAGGGGTCTAGGTTACGGAGATGAGCAGTTCTTC. Residues: CAWRGLGYGDEQFF.

J is TRBJ1-1 and V is TRBV15; D gene unclear. The CDR3 extends over 14 amino acids. CDR1 LNHNV and CDR2 YYDKDF come from the germline V gene (reference sequence). Trimming cost V 1 base and J 3 bases, with 9 bases left between them. CDR3 loop: CATSRVTRDTEAFF. The DNA of the CDR3 is TGTGCCACCAGCAGAGTAACGAGGGACACTGAAGCTTTCTTT.

This clone showed up just a few times. The chain recombines TRBV25-1 with TRBJ1-5; D may be TRBD1 (6 bases). CDR1 is MGHDK, CDR2 SYGVNS, per germline. V was pared by 9 bases and J by 4 bases, with 13 bases between. The CDR3 is 13 amino acids. The CDR3 reads CASSGQPNQPQHF. CDR3 coding DNA: TGTGCCAGTTCCGGACAGCCTAATCAGCCCCAGCATTTT. The full variable domain, in which reference TRBV25-1 and TRBJ1-5 provide the parts outside the CDR3, is EADIYQTPRYLVIGTGKKITLECSQTMGHDKMYWYQQDPGMELHLIHYSYGVNSTEKGDLSSESTVSRIRTEHFPLTLESARPSHTSQYLCASSGQPNQPQHFGDGTRLSIL.

This rearrangement joins TRBV6-6 to TRBJ2-2; 9 bases match TRBD1. Germline loops: CDR1 MNHNY, CDR2 SVGAGI (reference sequence). The CDR3 sequence is 15 residues long. V was pared by 2 bases and J by 6 bases, with 4 bases of the junction left unmatched. This chain's CDR3 is CASSYGGQGAGELFF. As DNA, the CDR3 is TGTGCCAGCAGTTACGGGGGACAGGGCGCCGGGGAGCTGTTTTTT.

The chain combines TRBV5-4 with TRBJ1-1; no definite D call. The CDR3 sequence is 13 residues long. V was shortened by 3 bases and J by 11 bases, with 17 bases between the two germline ends. From germline, CDR1 is SGHNT and CDR2 YYREEE (reference sequence). This CDR3 is CASSYPGRQYAFF. In DNA, the CDR3 is TGTGCCAGCAGCTACCCTGGGAGGCAGTACGCTTTCTTT.